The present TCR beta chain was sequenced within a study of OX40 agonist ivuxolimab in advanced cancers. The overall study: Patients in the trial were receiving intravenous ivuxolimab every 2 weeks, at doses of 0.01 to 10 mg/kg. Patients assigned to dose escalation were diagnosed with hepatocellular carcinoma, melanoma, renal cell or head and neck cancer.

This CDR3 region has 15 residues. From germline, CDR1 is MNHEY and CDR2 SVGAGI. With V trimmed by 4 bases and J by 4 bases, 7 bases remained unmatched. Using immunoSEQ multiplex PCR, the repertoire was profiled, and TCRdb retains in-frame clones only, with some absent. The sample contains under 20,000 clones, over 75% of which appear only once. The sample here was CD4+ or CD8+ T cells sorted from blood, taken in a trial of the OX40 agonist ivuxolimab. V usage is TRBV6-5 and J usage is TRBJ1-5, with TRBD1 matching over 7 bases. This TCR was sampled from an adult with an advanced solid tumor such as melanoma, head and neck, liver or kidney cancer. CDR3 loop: CASSFSWTGNQPQHF. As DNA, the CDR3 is TGTGCCAGCAGTTTTTCCTGGACAGGTAATCAGCCCCAGCATTTT.